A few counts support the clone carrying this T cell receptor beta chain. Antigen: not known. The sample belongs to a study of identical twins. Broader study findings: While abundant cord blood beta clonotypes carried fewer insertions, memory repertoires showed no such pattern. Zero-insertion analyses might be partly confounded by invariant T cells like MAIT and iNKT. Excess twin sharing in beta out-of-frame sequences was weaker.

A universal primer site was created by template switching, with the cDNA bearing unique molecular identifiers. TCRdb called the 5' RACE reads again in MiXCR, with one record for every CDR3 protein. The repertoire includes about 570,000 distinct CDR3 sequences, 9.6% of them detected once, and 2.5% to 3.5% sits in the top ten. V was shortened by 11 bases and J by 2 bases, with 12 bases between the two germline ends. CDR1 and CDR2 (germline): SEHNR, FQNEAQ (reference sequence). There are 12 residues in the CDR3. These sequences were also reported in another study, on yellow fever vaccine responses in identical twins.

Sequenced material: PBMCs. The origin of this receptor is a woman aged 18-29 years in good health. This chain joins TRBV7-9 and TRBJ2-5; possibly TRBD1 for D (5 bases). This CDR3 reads CAGRRTQETQYF. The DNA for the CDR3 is TGTGCCGGGCGTCGGACACAAGAGACCCAGTACTTC.